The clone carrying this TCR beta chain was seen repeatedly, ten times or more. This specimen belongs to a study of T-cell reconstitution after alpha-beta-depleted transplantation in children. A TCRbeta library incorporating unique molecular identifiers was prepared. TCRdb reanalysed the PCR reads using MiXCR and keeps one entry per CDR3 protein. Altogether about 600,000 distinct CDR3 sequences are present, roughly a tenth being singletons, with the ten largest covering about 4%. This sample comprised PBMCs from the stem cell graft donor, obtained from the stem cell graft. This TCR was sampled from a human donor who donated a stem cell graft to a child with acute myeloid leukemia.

The CDR3 sequence: CASSLAGGLVNEQFF. Written as DNA, the CDR3 is TGTGCCAGCAGCCTAGCGGGAGGACTTGTGAATGAGCAGTTCTTC. The genes are TRBV27 and TRBJ2-1, with 11 bases lining up with TRBD2. From germline, CDR1 is MNHEY and CDR2 SMNVEV (reference sequence). V was pared by 6 bases and J by 7 bases, with 8 bases of the junction left unmatched. The CDR3 length is 15 residues.